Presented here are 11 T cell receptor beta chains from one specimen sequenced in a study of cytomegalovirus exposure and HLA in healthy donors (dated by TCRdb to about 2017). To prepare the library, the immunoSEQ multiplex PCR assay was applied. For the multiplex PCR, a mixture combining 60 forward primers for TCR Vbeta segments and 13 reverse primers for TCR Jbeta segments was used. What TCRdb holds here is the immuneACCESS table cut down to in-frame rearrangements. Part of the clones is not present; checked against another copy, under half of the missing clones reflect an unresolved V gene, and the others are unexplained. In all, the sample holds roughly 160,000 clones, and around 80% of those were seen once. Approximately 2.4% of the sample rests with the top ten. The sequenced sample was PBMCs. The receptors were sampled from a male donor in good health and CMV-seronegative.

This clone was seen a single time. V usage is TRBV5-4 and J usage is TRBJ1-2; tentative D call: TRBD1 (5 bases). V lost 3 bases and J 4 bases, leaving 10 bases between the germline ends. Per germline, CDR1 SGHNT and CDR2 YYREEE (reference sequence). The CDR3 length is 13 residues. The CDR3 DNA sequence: TGTGCCAGCAGCTCTGACAGCTTCTATGGCTACACCTTC. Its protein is CASSSDSFYGYTF.

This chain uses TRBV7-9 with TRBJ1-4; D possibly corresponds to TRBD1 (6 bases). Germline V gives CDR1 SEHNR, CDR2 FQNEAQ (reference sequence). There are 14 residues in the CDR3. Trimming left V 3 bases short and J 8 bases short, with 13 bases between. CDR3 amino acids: CASSFTGFGEKLFF. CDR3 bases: TGTGCCAGCAGCTTTACAGGGTTCGGGGAAAAACTGTTTTTT. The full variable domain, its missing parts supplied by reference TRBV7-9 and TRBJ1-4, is DTGVSQNPRHKITKRGQNVTFRCDPISEHNRLYWYRQTLGQGPEFLTYFQNEAQLEKSRLLSDRFSAERPKGSFSTLEIQRTEQGDSAMYLCASSFTGFGEKLFFGSGTQLSVL.

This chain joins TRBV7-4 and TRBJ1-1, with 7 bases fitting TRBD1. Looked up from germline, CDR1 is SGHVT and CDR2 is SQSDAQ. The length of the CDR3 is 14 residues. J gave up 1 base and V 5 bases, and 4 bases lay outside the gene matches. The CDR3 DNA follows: TGTGCCAGCAGCCTTCGGACAGGGAACACTGAAGCTTTCTTT. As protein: CASSLRTGNTEAFF.

The chain's CDR3 is CASSARDRDTGELFF. For the CDR3, the DNA is TGTGCCAGCAGCGCCAGGGACAGGGACACCGGGGAGCTGTTTTTT. The chain links TRBV9 to TRBJ2-2; 9 bases are shared with TRBD1. The CDR3 is 15 amino acids. The germline gives CDR1 SGDLS, CDR2 YYNGEE. V gave up 3 bases and J gave up 3 bases; unmatched junction bases: 3. The full variable domain, rest sourced from reference TRBV9 and TRBJ2-2, is DSGVTQTPKHLITATGQRVTLRCSPRSGDLSVYWYQQSLDQGLQFLIQYYNGEERAKGNILERFSAQQFPDLHSELNLSSLELGDSALYFCASSARDRDTGELFFGEGSRLTVL.

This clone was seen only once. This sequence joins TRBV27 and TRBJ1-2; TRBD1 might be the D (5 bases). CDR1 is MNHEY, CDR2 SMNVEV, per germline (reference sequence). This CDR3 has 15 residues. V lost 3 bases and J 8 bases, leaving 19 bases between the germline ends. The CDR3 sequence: CASSFGAGYMSGYTF. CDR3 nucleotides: TGTGCCAGCAGTTTTGGGGCAGGGTATATGTCAGGCTACACCTTC.

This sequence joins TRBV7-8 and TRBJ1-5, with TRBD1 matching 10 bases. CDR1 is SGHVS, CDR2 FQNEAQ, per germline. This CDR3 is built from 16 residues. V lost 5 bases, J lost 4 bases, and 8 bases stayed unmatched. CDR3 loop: CASSPWTGGSNQPQHF. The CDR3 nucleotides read TGTGCCAGCAGCCCCTGGACAGGGGGAAGTAATCAGCCCCAGCATTTT.

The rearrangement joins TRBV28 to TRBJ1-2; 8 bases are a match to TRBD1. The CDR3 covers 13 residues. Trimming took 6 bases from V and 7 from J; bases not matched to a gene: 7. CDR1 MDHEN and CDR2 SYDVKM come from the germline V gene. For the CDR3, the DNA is TGTGCCAGCAGCCCACTTACAGGGGGTGGCTACACCTTC. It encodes CASSPLTGGGYTF.

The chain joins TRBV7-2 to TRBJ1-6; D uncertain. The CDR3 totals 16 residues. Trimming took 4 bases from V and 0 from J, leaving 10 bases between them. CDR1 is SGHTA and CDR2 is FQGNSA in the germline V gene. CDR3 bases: TGTGCCAGCAGCTCTCAGGAAAACTCCTATAATTCACCCCTCCACTTT. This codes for CASSSQENSYNSPLHF.

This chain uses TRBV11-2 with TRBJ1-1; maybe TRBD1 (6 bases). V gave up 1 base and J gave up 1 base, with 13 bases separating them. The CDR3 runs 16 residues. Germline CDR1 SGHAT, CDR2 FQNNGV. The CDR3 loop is CASSLGRQGPNTEAFF. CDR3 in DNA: TGTGCCAGCAGCTTAGGGAGGCAGGGGCCGAACACTGAAGCTTTCTTT.

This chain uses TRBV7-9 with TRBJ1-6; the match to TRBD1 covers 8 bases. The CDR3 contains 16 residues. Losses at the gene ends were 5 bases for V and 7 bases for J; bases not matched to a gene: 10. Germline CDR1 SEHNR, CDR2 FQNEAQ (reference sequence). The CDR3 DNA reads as TGTGCCAGCAGCCCTTCCCTGACAGGGGTGAATTCACCCCTCCACTTT. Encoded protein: CASSPSLTGVNSPLHF.

DNA for the CDR3: TGCGCCAGCAGCTTGGGTGGACTAGCCCCCTACGAGCAGTACTTC. It is translated as CASSLGGLAPYEQYF. The chain couples TRBV5-1 to TRBJ2-7; TRBD2 matches at 8 bases. CDR1 is SGHRS and CDR2 is YFSETQ in the germline V gene. This CDR3 has 15 amino acids. V lost 0 bases, J lost 2 bases, and 4 bases stayed unmatched.